This T cell receptor beta chain was obtained from a study of blood T cell repertoires in COVID-19 (dated by TCRdb to the early 2020s). As for the study more broadly: The collaborator samples originated in the United States, Italy and Spain and spanned the acute and convalescent phases of COVID-19. Where HLA class I and class II types were available, the types were taken from metadata supplied by the sample provider, not from assay-based typing. Nearly every sample came with metadata listing a de-identified subject ID, COVID-19 status, age in years and sex. The material from the prospective study consisted of cDNA or gDNA derived from T cells, B-cell-depleted T cells, or PBMCs. Deeply sampled blood TCRbeta repertoires from subjects exposed to, actively infected with, or recovered from COVID-19 were included in the dataset. A freely available public database, intended as a resource for researchers studying the immune response to SARS-CoV-2, is where the repertoires were released. The samples were drawn from the first 160 participants of the ongoing ImmuneRACE study and from 1,254 subjects provided by 6 global collaborators.

The germline V and J ends show losses of 6 bases and 7 bases respectively, and no gene match explains 3 bases of the junction. CDR1 MNHEY and CDR2 SVGAGI were looked up in the germline V gene. From the cysteine up to the phenylalanine, the CDR3 has a length of 12 residues. Only the CDR3 part of the read is kept: 36 bases, read in frame from the first base. The immunoSEQ Assay, a bias-controlled multiplex PCR, was used to amplify TCRbeta CDR3 regions from genomic DNA. The authors processed their data as follows. The number of nucleated cells in each sample was estimated by amplification of reference gene primers within the assay. Sequence reads were collapsed and filtered to measure the absolute abundance of every unique TCRbeta CDR3 rearrangement. For each sample, productive Simpson clonality was calculated as the square root of Simpson's diversity index across productive rearrangements. TCRdb obtained this table from immuneACCESS and retained in-frame rearrangements with V and J assigned. These tables miss some clones; where compared with another copy, unresolved V genes account for less than half of the shortfall, and the remainder is unexplained. D and trimming come from the DNA, and the V and J calls and clone size come from that table. The sample includes fewer than 250,000 clones, with about 82% observed a single time. In total, the top ten clones hold 5% to 6% of the sample.

In Seattle, one collaborating source enrolled patients while the infection was active and tracked those patients longitudinally over the course of disease. Whole blood was collected in K2EDTA tubes by collaborating institutions according to the institutions' own protocols. Collaborator samples were shipped for TCRbeta analysis as frozen whole blood, isolated PBMCs, or DNA extracted from either sample type. Note on this clone: Which antigen it targets is not known. There are no base qualities to consult, and no much larger clone falls within one base.

Study-wide findings and limitations: Clinical and demographic metadata were provided uncurated, with the amount varying by source and participant.

Sequences were obtained from peripheral blood. This sequence uses TRBV6-5 and TRBJ2-4; TRBD1 aligns with 7 central bases. The clonotype comes from a woman aged 80 or over with COVID-19, enrolled during active disease. Here is the DNA: TGTGCCAGCAGGGGGGACAGTAACATTCAGTACTTC. It encodes CASRGDSNIQYF.